This T cell receptor (beta chain) was obtained from a study of blood T cell repertoires in COVID-19. Turning to the study itself: Spain, Italy and the United States supplied samples that represented acute and convalescent COVID-19. PBMCs, B-cell-depleted T cells, or T cells were the source of the cDNA or gDNA that made up the material.

Original data processing: Reference gene primers were amplified, and this amplification served to estimate nucleated cell counts. TCRdb's table, derived via immunoSEQ multiplex PCR, lists solely in-frame clones and lacks some. D and trimming come from the DNA, and the V and J calls and clone size come from that table. This table has roughly 180,000 clones, around 86% appearing once. Germline loops: CDR1 SGHAT, CDR2 FQNNGV. The CDR3 consists of 16 residues. V dropped 4 bases and J dropped 0 bases, with 15 bases sitting between them. The chain is built from TRBV11-2 and TRBJ1-1, with D possibly being TRBD1 (6 bases). The source is a woman in her thirties with active or convalescent COVID-19. The specimen sequenced was peripheral blood. The CDR3 sequence: CASSSGRTAVNTEAFF. CDR3 in DNA: TGTGCCAGCAGCTCCGGAAGGACAGCCGTGAACACTGAAGCTTTCTTT.